This T cell receptor (beta chain) came from a study of OX40 agonist ivuxolimab in advanced cancers. From germline, CDR1 is LGHNA and CDR2 YSLEER. Trimming left V 0 bases short and J 0 bases short, with 8 bases between. This CDR3 is built from 15 residues. The assay was immunoSEQ multiplex PCR, and TCRdb's table has in-frame clones only and misses some. The data show about 46,000 clones, roughly nine tenths seen once. The source of this sequence is an adult with an advanced solid tumor such as melanoma, head and neck, liver or kidney cancer. The starting material was CD4+ or CD8+ T cells sorted from blood, obtained in a trial of the OX40 agonist ivuxolimab. The chain has TRBV4-3 and TRBJ1-1; a weak D match, TRBD1 (5 bases). CDR3 sequence: CASSQDQGMNTEAFF. In DNA form, the CDR3 reads TGCGCCAGCAGCCAAGATCAGGGAATGAACACTGAAGCTTTCTTT.